This TCR beta chain was found in a study of Ad26.COV2.S vaccination and SARS-CoV-2 variants. The CDR3 covers 13 residues. V lost 3 bases and J 5 bases, leaving 13 bases between the germline ends. Germline V gene sequence: CDR1 DFQATT, CDR2 SNEGSKA (reference sequence). Only in-frame clones appear in the TCRdb table, and some are missing; sequencing was by immunoSEQ multiplex PCR. The table includes under 300,000 clones, roughly 87% detected once. Treatment noted: around 19 received Ad26.COV2.S at low or high dose, single or two shots; five or six received placebo; per-sample allocation not given. Collection of samples fell on day 63 after the first vaccine or placebo injection. This clone occurred once.

The sequence came from a person between 18 and 59 years old who received the Ad26.COV2.S COVID-19 vaccine or a placebo. The material sequenced was peripheral blood, taken in a trial of Ad26.COV2.S vaccine versus placebo. This chain links TRBV20-1 with TRBJ1-2; D call uncertain. CDR3 residues: CSASGSLNYGYTF. Here the CDR3 DNA reads TGCAGTGCTAGTGGGTCCCTAAATTATGGCTACACCTTC.